This entry lists 24 T cell receptor beta chains sequenced from one sample in a study of T cells in women clearing cervical HPV infection. Method: immunoSEQ multiplex PCR; TCRdb's copy keeps in-frame clones and lacks some. The sample's table shows tens of thousands of clones. Sequenced: blood buffy coat. Source of these receptors: a woman between 18 and 69 years old with a cervical HPV16 infection that either progressed to CIN3+ or cleared (not recorded which).

On this clone: The read halts 3 residues ahead of the CDR3 end, with the missing end drawn from the germline J gene. The genes are TRBV20-1 and TRBJ2-1, with 11 bases matching TRBD2. Trimming took 5 bases from V and 6 from J; bases not matched to a gene: 3. This CDR3 is built from 13 residues. Germline loops: CDR1 DFQATT, CDR2 SNEGSKA (reference sequence). The CDR3 sequence is CSAPSGGTNEQFF. The CDR3 DNA, read in part, is TGCAGTGCTCCTAGCGGGGGGACCAATGAG.

Regarding this clone: The sequence runs out 3 residues before the end of the CDR3; the remainder is reconstructed from the germline J gene. V is TRBV7-2 and J is TRBJ2-7; D is possibly TRBD2 (6 bases). Deletions cut 6 bases from V and 5 bases from J, with 17 bases between. The CDR3 length is 14 residues. CDR1 SGHTA and CDR2 FQGNSA come from the germline V gene. The CDR3 reads CASSRVGGVDEQYF. Partial CDR3 DNA: TGTGCCAGCAGTAGAGTGGGGGGAGTAGACGAG. The entire variable domain, with the rest obtained from reference TRBV7-2 and TRBJ2-7, is as follows: GAGVSQSPSNKVTEKGKDVELRCDPISGHTALYWYRQSLGQGLEFLIYFQGNSAPDKSGLPSDRFSAERTGGSVSTLTIQRTQQEDSAVYLCASSRVGGVDEQYFGPGTRLTVT.

As to this clone: The sequenced fragment ends 3 residues before the CDR3 boundary, so the rest is inferred from the germline J gene. The J gene is TRBJ1-3, the V gene TRBV2; D is perhaps TRBD1 (6 bases). Germline V gene lookup returns CDR1 SNHLY and CDR2 FYNNEI. V gave up 8 bases and J gave up 0 bases, with 11 bases separating them. The CDR3 consists of 14 residues. CDR3 DNA (partial): TGTGCCAGCTCTGGGACACACTCTGGAAACACC. Its protein product is CASSGTHSGNT. The whole CDR3 sequence reads CASSGTHSGNTIYF.

Regarding this clone: The CDR3 end lies 3 residues beyond the end of the read and is filled in from the germline J gene. The gene calls are TRBV11-3 and TRBJ2-5; no reliable D call. The CDR3 is 12 amino acids. The germline CDR1 and CDR2 sequences are SGHNT and YENEEA. Trimming took off 5 bases at V and 5 bases at J, with 9 bases between the two ends. CDR3 residues: CASSTRGETQYF. CDR3 DNA, as far as it was read: TGTGCCAGCAGCACACGCGGCGAGACC.

Turning to this clone: The missing CDR3 end, 3 residues past where the read stops, is filled in from the germline J gene. The chain couples TRBV5-5 to TRBJ1-3; possible D gene TRBD1, 5 bases. Trimming took 2 bases from V and 4 from J, leaving 10 bases between them. This CDR3 contains 14 residues. In germline, CDR1 is SGHKS, CDR2 YYEKEE (reference sequence). The DNA read from the CDR3 is TGTGCCAGCAGCTTACGGACATACGGAAACACC. Encoded protein: CASSLRTYGNT. The whole CDR3 is CASSLRTYGNTIYF.

In regard to this clone: Read sequence stops 3 residues before the CDR3 end, and the germline J gene provides the missing end. The chain carries TRBV19 and TRBJ1-5; a possible D gene is TRBD1 (6 bases). Trimming took off 3 bases at V and 2 bases at J, with 11 bases between the two ends. Germline lookup yields CDR1 LNHDA and CDR2 SQIVND (reference sequence). CDR3 length equals 15 residues. The CDR3 here is CASSIPGEGNQPQHF. Partial CDR3 DNA: TGTGCCAGTAGTATCCCAGGGGAAGGCAATCAGCCC.

As for this clone: The read finishes 3 residues shy of the CDR3 end, and the germline J gene is used to complete it. J is TRBJ2-4 and V is TRBV2, with 11 bases lining up with TRBD1. The CDR3 has 18 residues. Germline-derived CDR1 and CDR2 are SNHLY and FYNNEI. This chain's CDR3 is CASRGLVPGQGVHQPQYF. The covered CDR3 bases are TGTGCCAGCAGAGGTTTAGTCCCGGGACAGGGGGTGCATCAGCCT.

On this clone: The read is 3 residues too short to cover the CDR3 end, so that end is filled in from the germline J gene. V usage is TRBV5-1 and J usage is TRBJ2-2; 8 bases line up with TRBD1. Germline CDR1 SGHRS, CDR2 YFSETQ. The CDR3 is 16 amino acids. The CDR3 DNA, read in part, is TGCGCCAGCAGGGGACAGGAAATATCTGGGGCCAACGTG. Translating it yields CASRGQEISGANV. The whole CDR3 sequence reads CASRGQEISGANVLFF.

With regard to this clone: The missing CDR3 end, 3 residues past where the read stops, is filled in from the germline J gene. The chain joins TRBV18 to TRBJ1-1; 7 nucleotides match TRBD1. The CDR3 runs 13 residues. V shed 8 bases, J shed 1 base, and the junction held 4 bases outside the gene matches. From germline, CDR1 is KGHSH and CDR2 LQKENI. The part of the CDR3 DNA that was read is TGTGCCAGCGCAGGACAGGAGAACACTGAA. This sequence encodes CASAGQENTE. In full, the CDR3 reads CASAGQENTEAFF.

With regard to this clone: The CDR3 is cut off 3 residues early in the read; its end comes from the germline J gene. The rearrangement joins TRBV19 to TRBJ1-2; no reliable D call. The V gene's germline CDR1 is LNHDA and CDR2 SQIVND (reference sequence). This CDR3 contains 15 residues. The sequenced CDR3 bases are TGTGCCACCCGAATGACTAGCGGAGCGTTCAATGAC. Translation gives CATRMTSGAFND. In full, the CDR3 is CATRMTSGAFNDYTF.

Of note for this clone: The sequence runs out 3 residues before the end of the CDR3; the remainder is reconstructed from the germline J gene. V is TRBV18 and J is TRBJ1-2; D not certain. V gave up 3 bases and J gave up 7 bases, with 12 bases separating them. There are 13 residues in the CDR3. Per the germline V gene, CDR1 is KGHSH and CDR2 is LQKENI. CDR3 in amino acids: CASSPDSEIGYTF. The CDR3 DNA, read in part, is TGTGCCAGCTCACCGGATAGCGAAATTGGC.

Of note for this clone: The read terminates 3 residues before the CDR3 end, so the remaining end is supplied by the germline J gene. The chain combines TRBV13 with TRBJ2-7, with 7 bases that match TRBD1. The CDR3 contains 15 residues. The V and J ends lost 5 bases and 1 base, in that order; junction bases with no gene match: 8. Germline V gene lookup returns CDR1 PRHDT and CDR2 FYEKMQ (reference sequence). The CDR3 sequence: CASSHDRVRSYEQYF. The covered CDR3 bases are TGTGCCAGCAGCCATGACAGGGTGAGGTCCTACGAG.

Concerning this clone: The read halts 3 residues ahead of the CDR3 end, with the missing end drawn from the germline J gene. The genes are TRBV18 and TRBJ1-6, with D hard to call. The V end was cut by 2 bases, the J end by 0 bases, with 8 bases between. Germline V gives CDR1 KGHSH, CDR2 LQKENI. The CDR3 loop spans 16 amino acids. The CDR3 spells CASSPSRGSYNSPLHF. The CDR3 DNA, read in part, is TGTGCCAGCTCACCATCGCGGGGCTCCTATAATTCACCC.

About this clone: The CDR3 end is not reached by the read, which stops 3 residues before it; the germline J gene fills it in. The rearrangement links TRBV7-2 to TRBJ2-7, with a weak D call TRBD1 (6 bases). This CDR3 contains 15 residues. V shed 5 bases and J shed 0 bases, with 14 bases lying between them. The germline V gene has CDR1 SGHTA and CDR2 FQGNSA. The CDR3 bases that were read are TGTGCCAGCAGCCCCTCACTGGACAGCTCCTACGAG. Translation: CASSPSLDSSYE. The CDR3 in full is CASSPSLDSSYEQYF.

Note on this clone: With the read ending 3 residues before the CDR3 end, the germline J gene is used to fill in that end. The genes are TRBV7-6 and TRBJ2-1; D unclear. The CDR3 totals 15 residues. Trimming pared 6 bases from V and 0 bases from J, leaving 12 bases between. Germline values: CDR1 SGHVS, CDR2 FNYEAQ. The CDR3 is CASSLFISSYNEQFF. Partial CDR3 DNA: TGTGCCAGCAGTCTATTCATTAGCTCCTACAATGAG.

Note on this clone: The CDR3 is cut off 3 residues early in the read; its end comes from the germline J gene. V is TRBV10-3 and J is TRBJ2-1; possible D gene TRBD2, 5 bases. The CDR3 sequence is 14 residues long. Looked up from germline, CDR1 is ENHRY and CDR2 is SYGVKD. V gave up 4 bases and J gave up 8 bases, with 15 bases separating them. Partial CDR3 DNA: TGTGCCATCAGTGGGGCCGCTAGCATGGATGAG. It is translated as CAISGAASMDE. The entire CDR3 protein reads CAISGAASMDEQFF.

Details on this clone: The read comes to an end 3 residues before the CDR3 does, leaving the germline J gene to fill in the end. This chain connects TRBV10-3 to TRBJ2-3, with 13 bases fitting TRBD2. CDR1 and CDR2 from the germline V gene are ENHRY and SYGVKD. V lost 6 bases, J lost 5 bases, and 2 bases stayed unmatched. The CDR3 totals 14 residues. The sequenced part of the CDR3 DNA is TGTGCCATCAGCTGGACTAGCGGGGGAGATACG. It is translated as CAISWTSGGDT. The full CDR3 sequence reads CAISWTSGGDTQYF.

The CDR3 bases that were read are TGTGCCAGCAGAGACAGCTATGGC. It encodes CASRDSYG. The entire CDR3 sequence reads CASRDSYGYTF. This chain uses TRBV6-2 or TRBV6-3 with TRBJ1-2; D may be TRBD1 (5 bases). The observed sequence ends 3 residues before the CDR3 terminus, with the missing tail filled in from the germline J gene. V lost 6 bases and J 4 bases, leaving 6 bases between the germline ends. This CDR3 comprises 11 residues. Germline V gene data show CDR1 as MNHEY and CDR2 as SVGEGT.

As regards this clone: The CDR3 is cut off 3 residues early in the read; its end comes from the germline J gene. V gene TRBV5-1 combines with J gene TRBJ2-1; TRBD2 agrees at 15 bases. The J segment lost 0 bases and the V segment lost 0 bases, leaving 10 bases of the junction unmatched. CDR3 size: 21 residues. CDR1 is SGHRS, CDR2 YFSETQ, per germline. The CDR3 is CASSLVRSGLAGGGSYNEQFF. The DNA read from the CDR3 is TGCGCCAGCAGCTTGGTCCGATCGGGACTAGCGGGAGGAGGCTCCTACAATGAG.

With regard to this clone: With the read ending 3 residues before the CDR3 end, the germline J gene is used to fill in that end. The genes are TRBV30 and TRBJ2-3; D is unresolved. V lost 0 bases to trimming and J lost 6 bases, with 7 bases between them. The CDR3 is 12 amino acids. CDR1 is GTSNPN, CDR2 SVGIG, per germline (reference sequence). Here the CDR3 reads CAWSVTRDTQYF. The covered CDR3 bases are TGTGCCTGGAGTGTAACCCGGGATACG.

On this clone: The read finishes 3 residues shy of the CDR3 end, and the germline J gene is used to complete it. This chain connects TRBV10-1 to TRBJ2-7, with 9 nucleotides matching TRBD2. The CDR3 is 15 residues long. Trimming cost V 0 bases and J 6 bases; bases outside gene matches: 6. Germline V gene data show CDR1 as WNHNN and CDR2 as SYGVQD (reference sequence). The CDR3 protein is CASSESGLAIPEQYF. The sequenced CDR3 bases are TGCGCCAGCAGTGAGTCCGGACTAGCGATTCCCGAG.

Concerning this clone itself: The read terminates 3 residues before the CDR3 end, so the remaining end is supplied by the germline J gene. The V and J genes are TRBV2 and TRBJ1-5, with TRBD1 matching 11 bases. Germline CDR1 SNHLY, CDR2 FYNNEI. This CDR3 has 18 residues. V lost 6 bases to trimming and J lost 5 bases; unmatched junction nucleotides: 15. Partial CDR3 DNA: TGTGCCAGCAGAGGTTTAGTCCCGGGACAGGGGGTGCATCAGCCC. It is translated as CASRGLVPGQGVHQP. The whole CDR3 reads CASRGLVPGQGVHQPQHF.

Concerning this clone itself: The read ends 3 residues early relative to the CDR3; the germline J gene fills the gap. This chain uses TRBV2 with TRBJ2-2; 9 bases match TRBD1. The germline gives CDR1 SNHLY, CDR2 FYNNEI. The CDR3 runs to 14 residues. The CDR3 bases that were read are TGTGCCAGCAGAGGGACAGGGCAGGATGAAAAG. This gives the protein CASRGTGQDEK. In full, the CDR3 is CASRGTGQDEKLFF.

A remark on this clone: The read terminates 3 residues ahead of where the CDR3 ends, so the germline J gene completes it. The V gene is TRBV6-4, the J gene TRBJ1-5; D unresolved. Trimming pared 2 bases from V and 2 bases from J, leaving 13 bases between. Germline assignment: CDR1 MRHNA and CDR2 SNTAGT. This CDR3 has 16 residues. The CDR3 loop is CASSDLWNSGNQPQHF. The sequenced CDR3 bases are TGTGCCAGCAGTGACCTGTGGAACAGTGGCAATCAGCCC.